The rows below give T cell receptor beta chains drawn from one sample of a study of cytomegalovirus exposure and HLA in healthy donors. Generated by immunoSEQ multiplex PCR, the TCRdb table keeps only in-frame clones and is missing some. This sample's table has roughly 140,000 clones. Sequencing used PBMCs. The source of these receptors is a male donor in good health and CMV-seronegative. Both conserved end residues are part of each CDR3.

TRBJ2-3 TRBV5-6 CASSQTSGTQYF
TRBJ2-1 TRBV6-5 CASSSGERGGEQFF
TRBJ2-7 TRBV19 CASSIGQGAYEQYF
TRBJ1-1 TRBV6-6 CASTNLAAGTEAFF
TRBJ1-5 TRBV30 CAVQGGNQPQHF
TRBJ1-2 TRBV27 CASSFGGGKGGYGYTF
TRBJ1-1 TRBV13 CASSLGRETLGTEAFF
TRBJ2-2 TRBV9 CASSVSGGLTGELFF
TRBJ1-1 TRBV5-1 CASSLVQLNTEAFF
TRBJ2-2 TRBV7-2 CASSSLQGVLGELFF
TRBJ2-1 TRBV4-2 CASSQDITSGGNEQFF
TRBJ1-2 TRBV30 CAWLGDGYTF
TRBJ2-5 TRBV7-9 CASSFAGVETQYF
TRBJ2-1 TRBV6-1 CASTVRGLADNEQFF
TRBJ2-1 TRBV9 CASRSGSSYNEQFF
TRBJ2-1 TRBV18 CASSPTAGLAGGNEQFF
TRBJ2-1 TRBV30 CAWSPGTSGDNEQFF
TRBJ1-5 TRBV7-9 CASSLGQGFNQPQHF